The clone carrying this T cell receptor beta chain was recorded only once. The sample is drawn from a study of blood T cell repertoires in COVID-19. Produced via immunoSEQ multiplex PCR; TCRdb's table is partial and in-frame only. Of about 240,000 clones detected, around 88% appear once; the ten largest clones hold roughly 12%. Sequencing input: peripheral blood. This TCR derives from an elderly man with acute or convalescent COVID-19.

For the CDR3, the DNA is TGTGCCAGCATCAACGGACAGCTAGTCTCACCCCTCCACTTT. It is translated as CASINGQLVSPLHF. This chain links TRBV28 with TRBJ1-6, with D perhaps matching TRBD1 (6 bases). There are 14 residues in the CDR3. The germline gives CDR1 MDHEN, CDR2 SYDVKM. Trimming left V 7 bases short and J 10 bases short, with 17 bases between.